The sequence of this T cell receptor (beta chain) was determined in a study of graft-versus-host responses after intestinal transplantation. The CDR3 has 11 residues. Trimming took 4 bases from V and 4 from J, leaving 2 bases between them. Germline lookup yields CDR1 MGHRA and CDR2 YSYEKL. TCRdb keeps only in-frame clones here, not all; method: immunoSEQ multiplex PCR. The sample lists 7,500 or so clones, 80% to 85% occurring once. Intraepithelial and lamina propria lymphocytes were released after the graft tissue was processed. This receptor was obtained from a human patient who received an intestinal transplant, so some T cells may come from the graft donor. The chain carries TRBV4-1 and TRBJ2-1; D is unresolved. This specimen was ileum tissue, taken just under 130 days after transplant. The CDR3 bases are TGCGCCAGCAGCCGTTACAATGAGCAGTTCTTC. This codes for CASSRYNEQFF.